The entry below describes one TCR beta chain. Original data processing: How many nucleated cells were present was estimated from reference gene primer amplification. TCRdb keeps only in-frame clones here, not all; method: immunoSEQ multiplex PCR. The V and J calls and clone size are taken from that table; D and trimming were inferred from the DNA. The profile shows roughly 200,000 clones, around 85% of them singletons. The germline V and J ends were trimmed by 0 bases and 12 bases, with 9 bases remaining between them. Per the germline V gene, CDR1 is GTSNPN and CDR2 is SVGIG (reference sequence). The CDR3 sequence is 11 residues long. The record originates from a study of blood T cell repertoires in COVID-19. Overall study context: Material from acute and convalescent COVID-19 was sourced from the United States, Italy and Spain. PBMCs, B-cell-depleted T cells, or T cells were the source of the cDNA or gDNA that made up the material.

This receptor was obtained from a woman of 80 years or more with acute or convalescent COVID-19. Material for sequencing was peripheral blood. The V call is TRBV30, the J call TRBJ2-1; maybe TRBD2 (5 bases). The CDR3 bases are TGTGCCTGGAGTGTACCAGGAGGGCAGTTCTTC. Amino acids: CAWSVPGGQFF.